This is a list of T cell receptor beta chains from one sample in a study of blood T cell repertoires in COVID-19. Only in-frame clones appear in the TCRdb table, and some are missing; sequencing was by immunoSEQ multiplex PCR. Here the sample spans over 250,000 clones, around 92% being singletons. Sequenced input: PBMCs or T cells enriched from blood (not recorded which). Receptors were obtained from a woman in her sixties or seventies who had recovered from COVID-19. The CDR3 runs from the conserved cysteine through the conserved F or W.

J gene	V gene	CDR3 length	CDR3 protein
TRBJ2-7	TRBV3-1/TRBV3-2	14	CASSQRQTLYEQYF
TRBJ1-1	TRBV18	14	CASSPPAQNTEAFF
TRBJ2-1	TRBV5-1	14	CASSGPGLLNEQFF
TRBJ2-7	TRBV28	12	CASSLTGYEQYF
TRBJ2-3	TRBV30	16	CAWSRGAGGPTDTQYF
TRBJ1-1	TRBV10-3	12	CAISVGAYGAFF
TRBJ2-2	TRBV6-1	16	CASSENAGGATGELFF
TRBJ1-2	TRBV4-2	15	CASSQDTGEIYGYTF
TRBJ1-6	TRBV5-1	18	CASSLGVASSSYNSPLHF
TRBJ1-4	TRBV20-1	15	CSASPGTGYTEKLFF
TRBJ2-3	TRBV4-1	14	CASAKSGSTDTQYF
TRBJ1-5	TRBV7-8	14	CASSSPGGSQPQHF
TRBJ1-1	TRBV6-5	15	CASREDQTGAWEAFF
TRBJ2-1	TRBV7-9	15	CASSISGGAYNEQFF
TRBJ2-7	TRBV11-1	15	CASSISPGGNYEQYF
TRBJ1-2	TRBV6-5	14	CASAPDRANYGYTF
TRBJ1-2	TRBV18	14	CASSPPGAPGGYTF
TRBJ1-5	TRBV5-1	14	CASSPDGGNQPQHF
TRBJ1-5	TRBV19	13	CATRGTGNQPQHF
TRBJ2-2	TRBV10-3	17	CAISEVWGLKPAGELFF
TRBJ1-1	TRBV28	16	CASSSTGRGLSTEAFF
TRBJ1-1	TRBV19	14	CASGTGGMNTEAFF
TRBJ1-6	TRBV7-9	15	CASSQSGTDFSPLHF
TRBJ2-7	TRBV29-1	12	CSVRQVSYEQYF
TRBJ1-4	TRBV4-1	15	CASSPSGEGGEKLFF
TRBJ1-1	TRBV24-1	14	CATTGTGRNTEAFF
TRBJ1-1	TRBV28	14	CASSPSYRNTEAFF
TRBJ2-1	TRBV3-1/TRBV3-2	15	CASRLGLAAGDEQFF
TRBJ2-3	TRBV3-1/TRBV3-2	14	CASSQDGRPDTQYF
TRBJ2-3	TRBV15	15	CATSRDRLAENTQYF
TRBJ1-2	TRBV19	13	CASSGGLVYGYTF
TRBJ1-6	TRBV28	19	CASSLLREEGFRYNSPLHF
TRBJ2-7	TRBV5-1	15	CASSLRMGASYEQYF
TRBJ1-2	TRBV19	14	CASRIQGSDYGYTF
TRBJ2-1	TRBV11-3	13	CASSPGLRSEQFF
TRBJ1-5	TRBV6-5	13	CATRNTGEQPQHF
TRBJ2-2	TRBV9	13	CASSPLYTGELFF
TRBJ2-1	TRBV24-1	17	CATSDPQTSGRYNEQFF
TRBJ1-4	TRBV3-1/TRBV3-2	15	CASSQEGGANEKLFF
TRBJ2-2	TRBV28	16	CASSDLAGGGTGELFF
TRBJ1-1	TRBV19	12	CASSSGWTEAFF
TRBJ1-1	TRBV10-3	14	CAISTGQGPVEAFF
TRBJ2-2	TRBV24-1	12	CATTGETGELFF
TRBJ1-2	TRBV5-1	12	CASSLANYGYTF
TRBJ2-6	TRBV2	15	CASSGGLSGANVLTF
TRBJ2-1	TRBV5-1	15	CASSRLAGGLNEQFF
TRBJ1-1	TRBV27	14	CASSPQLLGTEAFF
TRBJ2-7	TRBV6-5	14	CASSQGGPSYEQYF
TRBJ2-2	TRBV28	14	CASLRGPNTGELFF
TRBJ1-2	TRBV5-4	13	CASSSLANYGYTF
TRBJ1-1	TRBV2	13	CTTEGTGVPEAFF
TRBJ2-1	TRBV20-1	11	CSALARNEQFF
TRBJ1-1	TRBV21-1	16	CASNHPSGVTNTEAFF
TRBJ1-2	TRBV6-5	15	CASSYTTGRVNGYTF
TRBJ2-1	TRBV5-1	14	CASSLETNYNEQFF
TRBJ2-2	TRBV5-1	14	CASSLLAGERELFF
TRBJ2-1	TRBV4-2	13	CASSQESGGQAFF
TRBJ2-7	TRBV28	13	CASSLGQPGKQYF
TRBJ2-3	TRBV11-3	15	CASRETSGSTDTQYF
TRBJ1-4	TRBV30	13	CAREGDRGEKLFF